The clone carrying this TCR beta chain was observed a single time. Its antigen is still unknown. This sample is part of a study of beta chain features in type 1 diabetes. CDR1 SGHAT and CDR2 FQNNGV come from the germline V gene. The CDR3 length is 14 residues. Trimming cost V 3 bases and J 1 base, with 10 bases left between them. Via the markers CD45RO/CCR7/CD25/CD127/CD95/CD27, stem cell-like memory, regulatory, central memory and naive CD4+ cells were sorted. Whole-study results and caveats: For type 1 diabetes patients, VDJ junctions showed fewer insertions and more deletions. Shorter templates might be favored by PCR, equally in patients and controls. All four CD4+ subsets of Type 1 diabetes patients contained TCRB CDR3s that were moderately but significantly shorter.

The entirety of the isolated RNA underwent reverse transcription, so expressed TCRB transcripts were sequenced. TCRdb's copy holds only in-frame clones and misses some; the assay was immunoSEQ multiplex PCR. The repertoire holds around 360,000 clones, with around 12% as singletons. This chain connects TRBV11-2 to TRBJ2-7, with a possible D match to TRBD1 (6 bases). The sequenced sample was naive CD4+ T cells from blood. The TCR comes from a young woman with type 1 diabetes. CDR3 DNA: TGTGCCAGCAGCTTGAGCAGGGGTTCCTACGAGCAGTACTTC. Protein sequence: CASSLSRGSYEQYF.